This TCR beta chain was recovered during a study of neurological immune-mediated disorders. Study-level points and caveats: HTLV-1-associated myelopathy displayed the greatest TCR clonal expansion, and multiple sclerosis exhibited the smallest, lower than that of healthy controls. The expanded clones of different subjects shared no CDR3 amino acid sequences (suggesting private repertoires in all groups).

There are 16 residues in the CDR3. V gave up 4 bases and J gave up 0 bases; unmatched junction bases: 4. This clonotype has a count of ten or more. Its target is unknown. Each TCR transcript was tagged with a 10-nucleotide random UMI during 5'RACE. From 15-18 subjects, each sequencing run yielded over 160 million TCR-beta sequences. TCRdb re-called the 5' RACE reads with MiXCR, one entry per CDR3 protein. The repertoire holds about 59,000 distinct CDR3 sequences, with approximately 12% as singletons. The clonotype was recovered from an older woman with HTLV-1-associated myelopathy (HAM/TSP). The chain carries TRBV12-3 or TRBV12-4 and TRBJ1-4; TRBD1 matches 8 bases. Material for sequencing was PBMCs. As DNA, the CDR3 is TGTGCCAGCAGTTGGACAGGGTATTCAACTAATGAAAAACTGTTTTTT. This sequence encodes CASSWTGYSTNEKLFF.